This paragraph covers one T cell receptor beta chain sequence. The sample originates from a study of blood T cell repertoires in COVID-19. Study-level information: Samples of COVID-19 (acute and convalescent) were obtained from the United States, Italy and Spain. T cells, B-cell-depleted T cells, or PBMCs supplied cDNA or gDNA.

Germline CDR1 SGHAT, CDR2 FQNNGV. V lost 3 bases and J lost 3, with 12 bases in between. The CDR3 has 14 residues. How the authors handled the data: Researchers report that nucleated cell counts were estimated from reference gene primer amplification. Repertoires were generated with immunoSEQ multiplex PCR, while TCRdb's copy carries only in-frame clones and drops some. V, J and clone size derive from that table, while D and trimming were established from the DNA sequence. The sample includes approximately 80,000 clones, more than 75% seen only once; the top ten take around 5.2%. The chain is built from TRBV11-2 and TRBJ2-7; D is perhaps TRBD2 (6 bases). The sample comprised peripheral blood. The TCR originated in a man in his forties or fifties with acute or convalescent COVID-19. The CDR3 protein is CASSFAGTDYEQYF. The CDR3 DNA reads as TGTGCCAGCAGCTTTGCGGGAACCGACTACGAGCAGTACTTC.